Included here is one TCR beta chain sequence, with context. This sample is part of a study of cytomegalovirus exposure and HLA in healthy donors. Primers: 60 Vbeta forward and 13 Jbeta reverse. Assay used: immunoSEQ multiplex PCR; TCRdb lists only in-frame clones, some missing. This table has 130,000 to 150,000 clones, roughly 76% appearing once. This CDR3 comprises 13 residues. Trimming took 0 bases from V and 3 from J, leaving 6 bases between them. Germline V lookup: CDR1 GTSNPN, CDR2 SVGIG (reference sequence). The donors were healthy bone marrow donors. This TCR was sampled from a woman in her 30s in good health and CMV-seronegative. Material for sequencing was PBMCs. V is TRBV30 and J is TRBJ1-5, with no clear D. This chain's CDR3 is CAWSVRDNQPQHF. The CDR3 DNA sequence: TGTGCCTGGAGTGTACGGGACAATCAGCCCCAGCATTTT.